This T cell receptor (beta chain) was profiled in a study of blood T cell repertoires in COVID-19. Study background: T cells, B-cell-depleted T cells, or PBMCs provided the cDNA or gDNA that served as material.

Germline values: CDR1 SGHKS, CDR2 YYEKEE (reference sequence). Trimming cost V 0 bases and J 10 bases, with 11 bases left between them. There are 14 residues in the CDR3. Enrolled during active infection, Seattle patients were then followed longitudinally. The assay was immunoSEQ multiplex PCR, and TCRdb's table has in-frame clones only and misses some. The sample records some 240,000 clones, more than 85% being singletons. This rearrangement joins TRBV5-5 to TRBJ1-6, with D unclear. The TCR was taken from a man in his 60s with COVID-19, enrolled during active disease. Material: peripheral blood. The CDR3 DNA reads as TGTGCCAGCAGCTTGGACCTACTGGTATCACCCCTCCACTTT. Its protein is CASSLDLLVSPLHF. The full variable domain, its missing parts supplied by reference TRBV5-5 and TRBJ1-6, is DAGVTQSPTHLIKTRGQQVTLRCSPISGHKSVSWYQQVLGQGPQFIFQYYEKEERGRGNFPDRFSARQFPNYSSELNVNALLLGDSALYLCASSLDLLVSPLHFGNGTRLTVT.